This T cell receptor (beta chain) was obtained from a study of blood T cell repertoires in COVID-19 (dated by TCRdb to 2020 to 2022). As for the study more broadly: Samples covering the acute and convalescent phases of COVID-19 were provided by collaborators in the United States, Italy and Spain. The material from the prospective study consisted of cDNA or gDNA derived from T cells, B-cell-depleted T cells, or PBMCs. The samples were drawn from two sources: the first 160 participants of the ongoing ImmuneRACE study, and about 1,300 subjects contributed by 6 global collaborators. The dataset comprised deeply sampled blood TCRbeta repertoires from subjects exposed to, actively infected with, or recovered from COVID-19. Where HLA class I and class II types were available, the types were taken from metadata supplied by the sample provider, not from assay-based typing. A de-identified subject ID, COVID-19 status, age in years and sex were almost always included in the sample metadata. The repertoires were released in a freely available public database intended as a resource for research on the immune response to SARS-CoV-2.

General findings and caveats noted by the study authors: Clinical and demographic metadata were provided uncurated, with the amount varying by source and participant.

Each collaborating institution followed its own protocols to collect whole blood in K2EDTA tubes. For TCRbeta analysis, collaborator samples were shipped as frozen whole blood, as isolated PBMCs, or as DNA extracted from either sample type. TCRbeta CDR3 regions were amplified from genomic DNA by means of the immunoSEQ Assay, a bias-controlled multiplex PCR. In the source study's methods: Within the assay, amplification of reference gene primers was used to estimate how many nucleated cells each sample contained. To quantify the absolute abundance of each unique TCRbeta CDR3 rearrangement, sequence reads were collapsed and filtered. Productive Simpson clonality was computed per sample as the square root of Simpson's diversity index over productive rearrangements. Drawn from immuneACCESS, this table holds only the in-frame rearrangements with V and J called that TCRdb kept. Clones are partly lost; checked studies trace under half to an unresolved V gene and leave the rest unexplained. That table gives V, J and clone size, and the DNA gave D and trimming. Recorded for this sample are tens of thousands of clones; more than 75% of them occurred a single time. The ten largest account for roughly 6.6% of the sample.

Trimming leaves V shorter by 5 bases and J shorter by 4 bases, with the junction holding 8 bases beyond the gene matches. Including the terminal cysteine and phenylalanine, the CDR3 comprises 15 residues. This entry keeps only the CDR3 DNA: 45 bases, framed from base 1. The germline V gene yields SGHTA for CDR1 and FQGTGA for CDR2. A remark on this clone: What antigen it recognizes has not been identified. One base away there is no much larger clone; base qualities are not given.

The chain is assembled from TRBV7-3 and TRBJ1-5, with 7 central nucleotides matching TRBD1. The sequence came from a man between 65 and 85 years old with acute or convalescent COVID-19. The specimen sequenced was peripheral blood. CDR3 region: CASSQSDRENQPQHF. The nucleotide sequence is TGTGCCAGCAGCCAATCCGACAGGGAGAATCAGCCCCAGCATTTT.